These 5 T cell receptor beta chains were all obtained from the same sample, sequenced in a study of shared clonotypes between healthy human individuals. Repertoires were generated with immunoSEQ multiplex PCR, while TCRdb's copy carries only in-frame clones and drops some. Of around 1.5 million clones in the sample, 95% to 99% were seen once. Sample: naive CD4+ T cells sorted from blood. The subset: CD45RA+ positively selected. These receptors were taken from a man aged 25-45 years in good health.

The CDR3 DNA sequence: TGTGCCACCAGCAGAGATTACGGAGCCTCGTGGAATGAGCAGTTCTTC. Its translation is CATSRDYGASWNEQFF. V and J are TRBV15 and TRBJ2-1; D is ambiguous. CDR1 LNHNV and CDR2 YYDKDF come from the germline V gene (reference sequence). Trimming took 0 bases from V and 7 from J, leaving 16 bases between them. The CDR3 covers 16 residues.

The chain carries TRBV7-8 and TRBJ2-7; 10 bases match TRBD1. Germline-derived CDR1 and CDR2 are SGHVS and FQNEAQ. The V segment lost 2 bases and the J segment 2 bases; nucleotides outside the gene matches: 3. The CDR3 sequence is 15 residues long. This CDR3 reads CASSLLGQGTYEQYF. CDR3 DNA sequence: TGTGCCAGCAGCTTATTGGGACAGGGGACCTACGAGCAGTACTTC.

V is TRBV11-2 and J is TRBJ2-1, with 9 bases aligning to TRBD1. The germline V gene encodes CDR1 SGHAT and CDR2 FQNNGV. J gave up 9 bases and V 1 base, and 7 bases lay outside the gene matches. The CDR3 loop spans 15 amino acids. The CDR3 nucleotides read TGTGCCAGCAGCTTAGTCACAGGGGGCGGACCTGAGCAGTTCTTC. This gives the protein CASSLVTGGGPEQFF.

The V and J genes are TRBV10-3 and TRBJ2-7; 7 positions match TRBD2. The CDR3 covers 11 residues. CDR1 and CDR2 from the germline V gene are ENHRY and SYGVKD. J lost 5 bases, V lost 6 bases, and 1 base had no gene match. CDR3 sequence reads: CAIRGGNEQYF. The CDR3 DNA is TGTGCCATCAGGGGGGGGAACGAGCAGTACTTC.

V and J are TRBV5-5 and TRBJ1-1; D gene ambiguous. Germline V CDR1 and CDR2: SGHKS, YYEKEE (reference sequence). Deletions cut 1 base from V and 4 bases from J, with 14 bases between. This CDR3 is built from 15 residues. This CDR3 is CASSLYSSSGTEAFF. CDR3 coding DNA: TGTGCCAGCAGCTTGTATAGCAGCTCGGGCACTGAAGCTTTCTTT.